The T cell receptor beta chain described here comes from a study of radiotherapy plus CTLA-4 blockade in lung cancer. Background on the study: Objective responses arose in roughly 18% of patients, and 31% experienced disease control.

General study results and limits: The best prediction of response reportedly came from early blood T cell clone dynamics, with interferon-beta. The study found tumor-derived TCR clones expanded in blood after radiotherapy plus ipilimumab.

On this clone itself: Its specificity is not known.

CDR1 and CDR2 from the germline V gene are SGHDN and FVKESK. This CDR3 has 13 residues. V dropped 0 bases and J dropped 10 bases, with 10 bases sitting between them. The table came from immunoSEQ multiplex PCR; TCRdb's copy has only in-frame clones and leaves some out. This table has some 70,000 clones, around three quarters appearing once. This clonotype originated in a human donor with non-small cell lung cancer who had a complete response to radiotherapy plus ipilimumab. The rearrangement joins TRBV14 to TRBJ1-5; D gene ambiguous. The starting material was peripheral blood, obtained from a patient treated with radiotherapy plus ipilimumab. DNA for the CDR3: TGTGCCAGCAGCCAAGATTGGGGATATCCCCAGCATTTT. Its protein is CASSQDWGYPQHF.